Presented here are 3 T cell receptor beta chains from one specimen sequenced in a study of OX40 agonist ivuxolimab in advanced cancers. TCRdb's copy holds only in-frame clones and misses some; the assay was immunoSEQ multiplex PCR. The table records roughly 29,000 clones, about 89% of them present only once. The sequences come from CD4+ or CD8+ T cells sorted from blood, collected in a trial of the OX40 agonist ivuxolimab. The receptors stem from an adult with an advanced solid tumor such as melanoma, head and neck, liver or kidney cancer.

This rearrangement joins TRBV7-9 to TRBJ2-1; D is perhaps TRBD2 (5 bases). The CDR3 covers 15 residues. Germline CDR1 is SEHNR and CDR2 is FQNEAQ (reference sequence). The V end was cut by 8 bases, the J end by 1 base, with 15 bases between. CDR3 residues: CASLGGDGSYNEQFF. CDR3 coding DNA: TGTGCCAGCCTTGGAGGTGATGGGTCCTACAATGAGCAGTTCTTC.

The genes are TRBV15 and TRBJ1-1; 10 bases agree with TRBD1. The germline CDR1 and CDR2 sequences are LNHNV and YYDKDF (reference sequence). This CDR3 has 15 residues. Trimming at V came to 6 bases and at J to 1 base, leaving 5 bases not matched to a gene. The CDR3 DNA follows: TGTGCCACCAGTCCCCGGGACAGGGGGAACACTGAAGCTTTCTTT. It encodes CATSPRDRGNTEAFF.

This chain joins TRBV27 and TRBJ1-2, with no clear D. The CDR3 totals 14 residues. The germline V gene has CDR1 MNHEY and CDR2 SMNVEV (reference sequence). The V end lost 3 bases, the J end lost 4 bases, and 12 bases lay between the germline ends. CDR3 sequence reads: CASSLGQGLYGYTF. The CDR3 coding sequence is TGTGCCAGCAGTTTGGGCCAAGGACTCTATGGCTACACCTTC.